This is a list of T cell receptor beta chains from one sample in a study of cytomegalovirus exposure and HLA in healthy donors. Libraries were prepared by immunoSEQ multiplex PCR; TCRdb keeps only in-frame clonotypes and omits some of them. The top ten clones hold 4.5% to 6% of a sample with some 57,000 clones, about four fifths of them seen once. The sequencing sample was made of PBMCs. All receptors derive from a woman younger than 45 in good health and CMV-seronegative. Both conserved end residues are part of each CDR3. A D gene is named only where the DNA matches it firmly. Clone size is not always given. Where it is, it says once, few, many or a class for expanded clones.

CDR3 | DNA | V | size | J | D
CSVVFAGETAYEQYF | TGCAGCGTTGTTTTCGCGGGAGAGACGGCCTACGAGCAGTACTTC | TRBV29-1 | few | TRBJ2-7 | TRBD2
CASSLASSGNTIYF | TGTGCCAGCAGTTTAGCCAGCTCTGGAAACACCATATATTTT | TRBV27 | NA | TRBJ1-3 | NA
CASSLSMSGLAGFSYEQYF | TGTGCCAGCAGTTTATCAATGTCGGGGCTAGCGGGATTCTCCTACGAGCAGTACTTC | TRBV27 | NA | TRBJ2-7 | TRBD2
CASSLGAAGEAFF | TGTGCCAGCAGCTTAGGAGCAGCAGGTGAAGCTTTCTTT | TRBV11-2 | NA | TRBJ1-1 | NA
CASSAYNEQFF | TGTGCCAGCAGCGCGTACAATGAGCAGTTCTTC | TRBV7-2 | NA | TRBJ2-1 | NA
CASSIDRTSGSSVQETQYF | TGTGCCAGCAGCATCGACCGGACTAGCGGGAGTTCGGTCCAAGAGACCCAGTACTTC | TRBV11-3 | NA | TRBJ2-5 | TRBD2
CASSFRDRGSYEQYF | TGTGCCAGCAGTTTCCGGGACAGGGGTTCTTACGAGCAGTACTTC | TRBV28 | once | TRBJ2-7 | TRBD1
CASSSGQGVGNTEAFF | TGTGCCAGCAGCTCAGGACAGGGCGTGGGGAACACTGAAGCTTTCTTT | TRBV7-3 | few | TRBJ1-1 | TRBD1
CSVGQLNQPQHF | TGCAGCGTTGGACAGCTCAATCAGCCCCAGCATTTT | TRBV29-1 | NA | TRBJ1-5 | NA
CASRYIRGEGNEKLFF | TGTGCCAGCAGATATATCCGAGGGGAGGGGAATGAAAAACTGTTTTTT | TRBV11-2 | few | TRBJ1-4 | NA
CASSRKTGGATDTQYF | TGTGCCAGCAGCCGAAAGACAGGGGGCGCGACAGATACGCAGTATTTT | TRBV4-2 | once | TRBJ2-3 | TRBD1
CASGSRDSGANVLTF | TGTGCCAGCGGAAGTCGGGACTCTGGGGCCAACGTCCTGACTTTC | TRBV6-5 | NA | TRBJ2-6 | NA
CASSLEASGNEQYF | TGCGCCAGCAGCTTGGAGGCTAGCGGGAACGAGCAGTACTTC | TRBV5-1 | NA | TRBJ2-7 | TRBD2
CASSRRSYGLFNTEAFF | TGCGCCAGCAGCCGAAGAAGTTACGGACTGTTTAACACTGAAGCTTTCTTT | TRBV4-3 | medium-sized | TRBJ1-1 | NA
CASSDSSGSSYNEQFF | TGTGCCAGCAGTGACTCTAGCGGGAGCTCCTACAATGAGCAGTTCTTC | TRBV6-4 | NA | TRBJ2-1 | TRBD2
CASSLDELTAGYNEQFF | TGTGCCAGCAGCTTAGATGAGTTGACAGCAGGCTACAATGAGCAGTTCTTC | TRBV11-2 | NA | TRBJ2-1 | NA
CAWKAVQGNSPLHF | TGTGCCTGGAAGGCTGTACAGGGTAATTCACCCCTCCACTTT | TRBV30 | NA | TRBJ1-6 | NA
CSSSLIPPTSGRPYNEQFF | TGTTCCAGCAGCTTAATTCCCCCGACTAGCGGGAGGCCCTACAATGAGCAGTTCTTC | TRBV7-3 | once | TRBJ2-1 | TRBD2
CASRTTTNYGYTF | TGTGCCAGTAGGACGACAACTAACTATGGCTACACCTTC | TRBV19 | few | TRBJ1-2 | NA
CASSRPGTRNYNEQFF | TGCGCCAGCAGCCGCCCCGGGACTAGAAATTACAATGAGCAGTTCTTC | TRBV4-1 | NA | TRBJ2-1 | TRBD2
CATTSRSPLARSYNEQFF | TGTGCCACCACCAGCCGGTCCCCCTTAGCGAGATCCTACAATGAGCAGTTCTTC | TRBV15 | NA | TRBJ2-1 | NA
CASRKGGNTEAFF | TGTGCCAGCAGAAAAGGGGGGAACACTGAAGCTTTCTTT | TRBV27 | NA | TRBJ1-1 | NA
CASSFDFGYEQYF | TGTGCCAGCAGTTTCGACTTCGGTTACGAGCAGTACTTC | TRBV28 | NA | TRBJ2-7 | NA
CASRRAENLIYGYTF | TGTGCCAGTAGACGCGCTGAGAACCTGATCTATGGCTACACCTTC | TRBV19 | NA | TRBJ1-2 | NA
CSARTDRDTQYF | TGCAGCGCACGGACAGACCGAGATACGCAGTATTTT | TRBV29-1 | NA | TRBJ2-3 | NA
CAITETYEQYF | TGTGCCATTACAGAGACCTACGAGCAGTACTTC | TRBV6-1 | NA | TRBJ2-7 | NA
CASTLRQGRRDTEAFF | TGTGCCAGCACCCTAAGGCAGGGGCGAAGGGACACTGAAGCTTTCTTT | TRBV2 | NA | TRBJ1-1 | NA
CSVAPNAGAADTQYF | TGCAGCGTTGCACCAAACGCGGGAGCCGCAGATACGCAGTATTTT | TRBV29-1 | NA | TRBJ2-3 | TRBD2
CASSLKGDTGELFF | TGTGCCAGCAGCTTAAAAGGGGACACCGGGGAGCTGTTTTTT | TRBV7-2 | few | TRBJ2-2 | NA
CASSLETGSSYEQYF | TGTGCCAGCAGTTTGGAAACAGGAAGCTCCTACGAGCAGTACTTC | TRBV27 | NA | TRBJ2-7 | NA
CASSPFNEQFF | TGTGCCAGCAGTCCTTTCAATGAGCAGTTCTTC | TRBV2 | few | TRBJ2-1 | NA
CASSLNQVSGNTIYF | TGTGCCAGCAGCTTAAATCAGGTCTCTGGAAACACCATATATTTT | TRBV7-6 | NA | TRBJ1-3 | NA
CASSGGLPPREQFF | TGTGCCAGCAGCGGGGGACTACCACCGAGGGAGCAGTTCTTC | TRBV5-4 | NA | TRBJ2-1 | TRBD2
CATRAGGPRNEQFF | TGTGCCACCCGAGCGGGAGGGCCGCGCAATGAGCAGTTCTTC | TRBV28 | NA | TRBJ2-1 | TRBD2
CASSYSTGTDTQYF | TGTGCCAGCAGTTACTCCACGGGCACAGATACGCAGTATTTT | TRBV6-5 | NA | TRBJ2-3 | NA
CASSSLRASGQGSYNEQFF | TGTGCCAGCAGTAGTTTGAGGGCTAGCGGGCAGGGCTCCTACAATGAGCAGTTCTTC | TRBV27 | once | TRBJ2-1 | TRBD2
CASSMSGTGVKANEKLFF | TGTGCCAGTAGTATGTCGGGGACAGGGGTAAAAGCTAATGAAAAACTGTTTTTT | TRBV19 | once | TRBJ1-4 | TRBD1
CASSLYDGGYTF | TGCGCCAGCAGCTTGTATGACGGGGGCTACACCTTC | TRBV5-1 | NA | TRBJ1-2 | NA